This TCR beta chain was identified in a study of T cell responses to AZD1222 COVID-19 vaccine. Overall study results and limits: No day 14 peak samples; only post-peak repertoires were characterized. Spike regions recognized by vaccine-associated CD4 TCRs spanned the protein, led by 160-218 and 743-854. Only a handful of people who got AZD1222 tested seropositive at baseline. Donors skewed white British and female; clonal diversity was possibly underestimated.

Here immunoSEQ multiplex PCR was the method, and the copy in TCRdb shows in-frame clones only, minus some. In the table there are about 160,000 clones, under 95% of which are singletons. As for this clone: Its cognate antigen is unknown.

This CDR3 region has 13 residues. Germline V gives CDR1 LGHDT, CDR2 YNNKEL (reference sequence). Trimming took 7 bases from V and 1 from J; bases not matched to a gene: 1. The input for sequencing was peripheral blood, taken on day 0 of MenACWY control vaccination. This chain links TRBV3-1 (or the pseudogene TRBV3-2) with TRBJ2-3; 8 nucleotides agree with TRBD2. This TCR came from an adult in good health. CDR3 sequence reads: CASTGGGTDTQYF. DNA for the CDR3: TGTGCCAGCACCGGGGGGGGCACAGATACGCAGTATTTT.